These 9 T cell receptor beta chains were sequenced from one sample in a study of CD8 T cells in Susac syndrome. With random hexamers, roughly 0.45 to 1 ug RNA was reverse transcribed. TCRdb re-analysed the immunoSEQ multiplex PCR reads in MiXCR, keeping a single row per CDR3 protein. Found here are fewer than 90,000 distinct CDR3 sequences, around 93% of them singletons; the top ten hold roughly 0.45%. Sequencing was performed on CD8+ T cells from PBMCs. The receptors here all came from a human donor with Susac syndrome.

V gene TRBV2 combines with J gene TRBJ2-3; the D gene is possibly TRBD1 (6 bases). The germline V gene has CDR1 SNHLY and CDR2 FYNNEI. V was clipped by 7 bases and J by 4 bases, with 9 bases between them. The CDR3 has 12 residues. This chain's CDR3 is CASIGGSDTQYF. CDR3 sequence (DNA): TGTGCCAGCATTGGGGGCTCAGATACGCAGTATTTT.

This chain links TRBV20-1 with TRBJ2-1, with 10 bases identical to TRBD2. From germline, CDR1 is DFQATT and CDR2 SNEGSKA (reference sequence). CDR3 length equals 12 residues. V dropped 6 bases and J dropped 10; count of bases not matched to a gene: 6. The DNA of the CDR3 is TGCAGTGCCACCCTAGCGGGAGACGAGCAGTTCTTC. It codes for CSATLAGDEQFF.

The chain is built from TRBV30 and TRBJ1-1; D is unclear. This CDR3 is built from 12 residues. Germline V gene sequence: CDR1 GTSNPN, CDR2 SVGIG (reference sequence). Trimming removed 2 bases at V and 11 bases at J, with 15 bases between. The CDR3 region has the DNA TGTGCCTGGAGTCAACGTGCGGGGAGGGCTTTCTTT. Protein: CAWSQRAGRAFF.

This chain links TRBV12-5 with TRBJ1-3; no reliable D call. This CDR3 region has 11 residues. V lost 7 bases and J 4 bases, leaving 5 bases between the germline ends. CDR1 LGHNT and CDR2 FRNRAP come from the germline V gene. CDR3 residues: CASALGNTIYF. CDR3 in DNA: TGTGCTAGTGCTCTCGGAAACACCATATATTTT.

The chain links TRBV27 to TRBJ2-1; D call uncertain. The V end was cut by 10 bases, the J end by 3 bases, with 19 bases between. CDR1 MNHEY and CDR2 SMNVEV come from the germline V gene (reference sequence). This CDR3 contains 15 residues. CDR3 in DNA: TGTGCCACCACCAATCGGGTCCAAGGCTACAATGAGCAGTTCTTC. Amino acids: CATTNRVQGYNEQFF.

This clonotype has only one observation. The chain is built from TRBV20-1 and TRBJ2-7; 9 positions agree with TRBD1. The V gene end was trimmed by 5 bases and the J gene end by 2 bases; junction bases not matched to a gene: 10. CDR3 length: 15 amino acids. Germline CDR1 DFQATT, CDR2 SNEGSKA (reference sequence). The CDR3 loop reads CSAPRGQGGTYEQYF. The DNA for the CDR3 is TGCAGTGCTCCCCGGGGACAGGGAGGGACCTACGAGCAGTACTTC.

The chain uses TRBV28 and TRBJ1-1, with TRBD1 identical over 8 bases. The CDR3 is 14 amino acids. Per germline, CDR1 MDHEN and CDR2 SYDVKM. V dropped 4 bases and J dropped 0; count of bases not matched to a gene: 1. CDR3 in amino acids: CASSSGGVNTEAFF. In DNA, the CDR3 is TGTGCCAGCAGTTCAGGGGGCGTGAACACTGAAGCTTTCTTT.

The chain joins TRBV10-3 to TRBJ2-1; 13 bases line up with TRBD2. Germline-derived CDR1 and CDR2 are ENHRY and SYGVKD. V lost 6 bases, J lost 7 bases, and 12 bases stayed unmatched. The CDR3 is 17 amino acids. CDR3 in DNA: TGTGCCATCAGCTTGAAGGGAACTAGCGGGAGGGAGAATGAGCAGTTCTTC. It encodes CAISLKGTSGRENEQFF.

The genes are TRBV6-1 and TRBJ1-2; no definite D call. V lost 2 bases to trimming and J lost 2 bases, with 12 bases between them. The CDR3 runs to 15 residues. Germline CDR1 MNHNS, CDR2 SASEGT. The CDR3 DNA sequence: TGTGCCAGCAGTGAAATCGGCCGAGTGAACTATGGCTACACCTTC. Its translation: CASSEIGRVNYGYTF.